This T cell receptor (beta chain) came from a study of blood T cell repertoires in COVID-19 (dated by TCRdb to the early 2020s). The study in broad terms: The collaborator samples originated in the United States, Italy and Spain and spanned the acute and convalescent phases of COVID-19. The prospective study material was composed of cDNA or gDNA derived from T cells, B-cell-depleted T cells, or PBMCs. Subjects who had been exposed to COVID-19, were actively infected with it, or had recovered from it provided the deeply sampled blood TCRbeta repertoires that made up the dataset. The repertoires were made available in a free public database intended to serve as a resource for research on the immune response to SARS-CoV-2. The samples were drawn from two sources: the first 160 participants of the ongoing ImmuneRACE study, and over 950 subjects contributed by 6 global collaborators. A de-identified subject ID, COVID-19 status, age in years and sex were almost always included in the sample metadata. Where available, HLA class I and class II types were taken from metadata supplied by the sample provider and were not determined by assay-based typing. Beyond this particular receptor, the publication reports: How much clinical and demographic metadata was included differed by source and by participant, and the metadata was provided uncurated.

The CDR3 measures 15 amino acids from cysteine to phenylalanine. The read is trimmed to its CDR3 DNA, 45 bases read in frame from base 1. The junction shows trimming of 3 bases on V and 5 bases on J, and the gene matches do not reach 6 bases of it. CDR1 and CDR2 were assigned from the germline V gene as KGHSH and LQKENI. Participants in the prospective study were aged about 18 to 89 years, lived in under 30 United States geographic areas, and enrolled through a virtual design. In the prospective study, cohorts were assigned on the basis of participant-reported clinical history obtained from a screening survey and a study questionnaire. Recovered participants in ImmuneRACE Cohort 3 were defined as having two consecutive negative NP/OP PCR tests, clearance from a healthcare professional, or resolution of symptoms. In the prospective study, whole blood, serum and a nasopharyngeal or oropharyngeal swab were collected from each participant by mobile phlebotomists. Prospective study participants could optionally give additional blood draws and questionnaires over an approximately 2-month period. Blood samples from the prospective study were shipped frozen or at room temperature prior to DNA extraction.

The immunoSEQ Assay, a bias-controlled multiplex PCR, was used to amplify TCRbeta CDR3 regions from genomic DNA. Processing in the source paper ran as follows. Within the assay, amplification of reference gene primers was used to estimate how many nucleated cells each sample contained. To quantify the absolute abundance of each unique TCRbeta CDR3 rearrangement, sequence reads were collapsed and filtered. For each sample, productive Simpson clonality was calculated as the square root of Simpson's diversity index over productive rearrangements. TCRdb obtained this table from immuneACCESS and retained in-frame rearrangements with V and J assigned. These tables miss some clones; where compared with another copy, unresolved V genes account for less than half of the shortfall, and the remainder is unexplained. V and J calls and clone size are copied from that table; D and trimming were computed from the DNA. The sample yields hundreds of thousands of clones; approximately 92% were counted once. The top ten hold approximately 1% of the sample.

A word on this clone: Its antigen specificity is not known. Base qualities are missing; no much larger clone stands one base away.

The TCR comes from a man aged 18 to 30 who had recovered from COVID-19. The chain is made from TRBV18 and TRBJ2-7; 11 junctional bases match TRBD1. The specimen sequenced was PBMCs or T cells enriched from blood (not recorded which). The bases are TGTGCCAGCTCACCGCCGGGACAGGGGGTCCACGAGCAGTACTTC. Its protein reads: CASSPPGQGVHEQYF.